These 8 T cell receptor beta chains originate from one sample sequenced in a study of regulatory T cells in long-lasting Graves disease. CDR3 regions were amplified by Arm-PCR using iRepertoire HTBI primers to build TCR beta libraries. MiXCR, run by TCRdb on the multiplex PCR reads, gives a single entry per CDR3 protein. Among 500,000 or so distinct CDR3 sequences listed, around 15% were seen once. As for time point: newly diagnosed GD, antithyroid drugs for less than 3 months. RNA extracted from PBMCs served as the sequencing template. A further study also used this sample, focusing on T cells in Graves' hyperthyroidism and ophthalmopathy.

The sequencing used peripheral blood mononuclear cells (PBMCs), collected at new diagnosis, from a patient treated with antithyroid drugs. These receptors all stem from a man aged 35 to 55 with Graves disease.

The chain recombines TRBV12-3 or TRBV12-4 with TRBJ2-5; D is perhaps TRBD1 or TRBD2 (6 bases each). The tail of the sequence fits TRBJ2-1 better, so the J call may be wrong. This CDR3 comprises 15 residues. CDR3 amino acids: CASSFLRGGCNEQFF. The CDR3, as DNA: TGTGCCAGCAGTTTTCTCAGGGGAGGATGTAATGAGCAGTTCTTC.

This clonotype has a count of ten or more. A junction end diverges from the germline sequence, so it may reflect a read error. The chain recombines TRBV7-7 with TRBJ2-1; perhaps TRBD2 as D (5 bases). Germline CDR1 is SSHAT and CDR2 is FNYEAQ (reference sequence). CDR3 length: 16 amino acids. CDR3: CASSPLGGRVDNEQFF. In DNA, the CDR3 is TGTGCTAGCAGCCCCCTTGGCGGGCGTGTGGACAATGAGCAGTTCTTC. The full variable domain, with the rest looked up from reference TRBV7-7 and TRBJ2-1, is GAGVSQSPRYKVTKRGQDVTLRCDPISSHATLYWYQQALGQGPEFLTYFNYEAQPDKSGLPSDRFSAERPEGSISTLTIQRTEQRDSAMYRCASSPLGGRVDNEQFFGPGTRLTVL.

Of note for this clonotype: Germline and junction disagree at one end, which may indicate a read error. The chain is built from TRBV20-1 and TRBJ2-7, with a weak D call TRBD2 (7 bases). The germline CDR1 and CDR2 sequences are DFQATT and SNEGSKA (reference sequence). This CDR3 is 15 amino acids long. CDR3 sequence reads: CSARDYGGHSYKQYF. The CDR3 DNA sequence: TGCAGTGCTAGAGACTACGGGGGGCACTCCTACAAGCAGTACTTC.

This clonotype has more than one count but fewer than ten. The chain employs TRBV30 and TRBJ2-7; 11 nucleotides align to TRBD2. The CDR3 runs 14 residues. V lost 3 bases and J lost 3; bases outside the gene matches: 4. Germline lookup yields CDR1 GTSNPN and CDR2 SVGIG (reference sequence). The CDR3 nucleotides are TGTGCCTGGAGGACTAGCGGGGCGAGCTACGAGCAGTACTTC. It codes for CAWRTSGASYEQYF.

This clonotype is a singleton in its sample. This could be a read error, since a much larger clone is one nucleotide away. The V gene is TRBV29-1, the J gene TRBJ2-3, with TRBD2 as a possible D gene (5 bases). The end of the DNA is better explained by TRBJ2-7, so the J call may be wrong. Germline CDR1 reads SQVTM; CDR2 reads ANQGSEA. The CDR3 totals 14 residues. CDR3 protein: CSVVHQRTYNEQYF. Here the CDR3 DNA reads TGCAGCGTTGTTCACCAGCGGACTTACAATGAGCAGTACTTC.

This clonotype came up many times. The V gene is TRBV2, the J gene TRBJ2-3, with D uncertain. V lost 3 bases, J lost 1 base, and 11 bases lay in between. Germline V lookup: CDR1 SNHLY, CDR2 FYNNEI. The CDR3 sequence is 15 residues long. CDR3 protein: CASSDDFSGTDTQYF. CDR3 DNA sequence: TGTGCCAGCAGTGATGATTTCAGCGGCACAGATACGCAGTATTTT.

This clonotype was counted only a few times. V usage is TRBV27 and J usage is TRBJ2-4; 9 bases agree with TRBD1. The CDR3 totals 14 residues. Losses at the gene ends were 5 bases for V and 9 bases for J; bases not matched to a gene: 8. Germline CDR1 MNHEY, CDR2 SMNVEV (reference sequence). CDR3 in amino acids: CASSPGTGSGIQYF. The CDR3, as DNA: TGTGCCAGCAGTCCGGGGACAGGGTCGGGCATTCAGTACTTC.

The chain has TRBV24-1 and TRBJ2-3; 13 bases align to TRBD2. CDR3 size: 17 residues. Germline V gene sequence: CDR1 KGHDR, CDR2 SFDVKD. Trimming cost V 3 bases and J 3 bases; bases outside gene matches: 5. The CDR3 bases are TGTGCCACCAGTGATGACACGGGACTAGCGGGAACAGATACGCAGTATTTT. Its protein is CATSDDTGLAGTDTQYF.